The 25 T cell receptor beta chains below were found in one sample sequenced in a study of blood T cell repertoires in COVID-19. Clones were sequenced by immunoSEQ multiplex PCR, and TCRdb holds only the in-frame ones, with some missing. The table includes approximately 110,000 clones, around 85% detected once. The specimen sequenced was peripheral blood. The receptors originated from a human donor in a cohort sampled during active COVID-19.

This rearrangement joins TRBV7-9 to TRBJ2-3; a weak D match, TRBD1 (6 bases). Looked up from germline, CDR1 is SEHNR and CDR2 is FQNEAQ (reference sequence). The V and J ends lost 2 bases and 2 bases respectively, with 11 bases between them. The CDR3 totals 15 residues. CDR3 residues: CASSLRGLDTDTQYF. The CDR3 DNA sequence: TGTGCCAGCAGCTTAAGGGGGTTGGACACAGATACGCAGTATTTT.

The J gene is TRBJ2-5, the V gene TRBV21-1; TRBD2 is the table's D call, not checked against the DNA. TRBV21-1 is a documented pseudogene. This CDR3 region has 17 residues. The CDR3 DNA sequence: TGTGCCAGCAGCAAAGTCCGGCTAGCGGGGGCTCAAGAGACCCAGTACTTC. As protein: CASSKVRLAGAQETQYF.

A few counts support this clone. This sequence joins TRBV7-9 and TRBJ2-7; D is ambiguous. The CDR3 loop spans 11 amino acids. Germline CDR1 reads SEHNR; CDR2 reads FQNEAQ (reference sequence). V was trimmed by 4 bases and J by 6 bases, leaving 7 bases between them. CDR3 sequence: CASSSTLEQYF. In DNA form, the CDR3 reads TGTGCCAGCAGCTCCACTCTCGAGCAGTACTTC.

The chain couples TRBV6-6 to TRBJ2-7, with 10 bases lining up with TRBD1. The CDR3 sequence is 15 residues long. V gave up 5 bases and J gave up 2 bases; unmatched junction bases: 6. Germline loops: CDR1 MNHNY, CDR2 SVGAGI (reference sequence). Written as DNA, the CDR3 is TGTGCCAGCAGTCGCCCGGACAGGGGGGCCTACGAGCAGTACTTC. Translated, it gives CASSRPDRGAYEQYF.

The chain joins TRBV3-1 (or the pseudogene TRBV3-2) to TRBJ1-2, with a tentative D call TRBD1 (6 bases). Per the germline V gene, CDR1 is LGHDT and CDR2 is YNNKEL (reference sequence). Trimming shortened V by 5 bases and J by 8 bases, and 15 bases separated the two germline ends. This CDR3 is 13 amino acids long. The CDR3 protein is CASSVRTVRGYTF. CDR3 DNA sequence: TGTGCCAGCAGCGTCCGGACAGTTCGAGGCTACACCTTC.

The chain carries TRBV4-1 and TRBJ2-4, with 8 bases that match TRBD2. The CDR3 is 14 amino acids. V lost 4 bases, J lost 6 bases, and 5 bases stayed unmatched. Germline assignment: CDR1 MGHRA and CDR2 YSYEKL. The chain's CDR3 is CASSPDGGGNIQYF. The CDR3 region has the DNA TGCGCCAGCAGCCCCGACGGGGGGGGAAACATTCAGTACTTC.

The gene calls are TRBV3-1 (or the pseudogene TRBV3-2) and TRBJ2-3; weak D call: TRBD2 (7 bases). In germline, CDR1 is LGHDT, CDR2 YNNKEL (reference sequence). The CDR3 length is 21 residues. V dropped 1 base and J dropped 0 bases, with 26 bases sitting between them. CDR3 in amino acids: CASSQAWVGRGRSTSTDTQYF. The DNA of the CDR3 is TGTGCCAGCAGCCAAGCATGGGTCGGGCGGGGGCGTTCAACTAGCACAGATACGCAGTATTTT.

The chain has TRBV7-3 and TRBJ1-1, with a possible D match to TRBD1 (6 bases). The CDR3 runs to 17 residues. Between the trimmed V and J ends, which lost 0 bases and 0 bases, there was a span of 14 bases. CDR1 and CDR2 from the germline V gene are SGHTA and FQGTGA. CDR3 DNA sequence: TGTGCCAGCAGCTTAACGGCAATGGGACACCTGAACACTGAAGCTTTCTTT. Its protein product is CASSLTAMGHLNTEAFF.

The gene calls are TRBV6-1 and TRBJ1-2; D perhaps matches TRBD1 (5 bases). The germline gives CDR1 MNHNS, CDR2 SASEGT. Trimming cost V 2 bases and J 2 bases, with 6 bases left between them. The CDR3 spans 13 residues. For the CDR3, the DNA is TGTGCCAGCAGTGAACAGGGAAACTATGGCTACACCTTC. Translated: CASSEQGNYGYTF.

V and J are TRBV4-3 and TRBJ2-3; TRBD1 matches at 9 bases. V shed 0 bases and J 1 base; nucleotides not matched to a gene: 5. Germline CDR1 and CDR2: LGHNA and YSLEER. This CDR3 comprises 17 residues. The CDR3 DNA reads TGCGCCAGCAGCCAAGATCGGGGACAGGGACGCACAGATACGCAGTATTTT. Encoded protein: CASSQDRGQGRTDTQYF.

DNA for the CDR3: TGTGCCAGCTCCGGGACAAGGGGTTCCGACGGAGCTTTCTTT. Protein: CASSGTRGSDGAFF. V usage is TRBV18 and J usage is TRBJ1-1; a weak D match, TRBD1 (6 bases). Trimming took 6 bases from V and 10 from J, leaving 21 bases between them. From germline, CDR1 is KGHSH and CDR2 LQKENI. The CDR3 extends over 14 amino acids.

The rearrangement links TRBV6-5 to TRBJ2-3, with D perhaps TRBD1 (7 bases). Between the trimmed V and J ends, which lost 11 bases and 4 bases, there was a span of 16 bases. CDR1 is MNHEY and CDR2 is SVGAGI in the germline V gene. There are 13 residues in the CDR3. CDR3 sequence: CASRQGGADTQYF. As DNA, the CDR3 is TGTGCCTCTCGACAGGGAGGCGCAGATACGCAGTATTTT.

This sequence joins TRBV6-1 and TRBJ1-5, with a possible D match to TRBD1 (6 bases). Trimming cost V 3 bases and J 0 bases, with 9 bases left between them. The germline V gene encodes CDR1 MNHNS and CDR2 SASEGT. This CDR3 region has 15 residues. The DNA for the CDR3 is TGTGCCAGCAGTGAGTCGGGACATAGCAATCAGCCCCAGCATTTT. It translates to CASSESGHSNQPQHF.

The rearrangement links TRBV7-2 to TRBJ1-2, with a weak D call TRBD1 (6 bases). This CDR3 is 14 amino acids long. V gave up 3 bases and J gave up 6 bases, with 14 bases separating them. Germline loops: CDR1 SGHTA, CDR2 FQGNSA. DNA of the CDR3: TGTGCCAGCAGCTTGAACAGGGAGGGGAATGGCTACACCTTC. Encoded protein: CASSLNREGNGYTF.

The chain combines TRBV28 with TRBJ2-2; 9 bases line up with TRBD1. Trimming at V came to 4 bases and at J to 6 bases, leaving 9 bases not matched to a gene. This CDR3 is built from 16 residues. CDR1 MDHEN and CDR2 SYDVKM come from the germline V gene. DNA for the CDR3: TGTGCCAGCAGTTCTGCTGGACAGGGGAAGGCCGGGGAGCTGTTTTTT. As protein: CASSSAGQGKAGELFF.

The CDR3 protein is CASSVGGANTEAFF. CDR3 DNA sequence: TGTGCCAGCAGCGTAGGAGGTGCTAACACTGAAGCTTTCTTT. This chain joins TRBV9 and TRBJ1-1, with D uncertain. The CDR3 contains 14 residues. Trimming shortened V by 0 bases and J by 2 bases, and 8 bases separated the two germline ends. Germline V gene lookup returns CDR1 SGDLS and CDR2 YYNGEE.

This chain connects TRBV30 to TRBJ1-1; D is undetermined. Germline CDR1 GTSNPN, CDR2 SVGIG (reference sequence). Trimming shortened V by 0 bases and J by 0 bases, and 11 bases separated the two germline ends. This CDR3 comprises 15 residues. The CDR3 loop is CAWSVEESLNTEAFF. CDR3 nucleotides: TGTGCCTGGAGTGTAGAGGAGAGCTTGAACACTGAAGCTTTCTTT.

The chain has TRBV7-9 and TRBJ2-7; 10 positions match TRBD1. Trimming at V came to 5 bases and at J to 0 bases, leaving 7 bases not matched to a gene. The CDR3 spans 16 residues. Germline-derived CDR1 and CDR2 are SEHNR and FQNEAQ (reference sequence). CDR3 DNA: TGTGCCAGCAGCACAAGCGGACAGGGGGTCTCCTACGAGCAGTACTTC. Its translation: CASSTSGQGVSYEQYF.

The chain is built from TRBV6-2 or TRBV6-3 and TRBJ1-2, with TRBD1 identical over 7 bases. Germline V lookup: CDR1 MNHEY, CDR2 SVGEGT. The J segment lost 2 bases and the V segment lost 2 bases, leaving 8 bases of the junction unmatched. There are 16 residues in the CDR3. CDR3 residues: CASSYETGTSNYGYTF. Here the CDR3 DNA reads TGTGCCAGCAGTTACGAGACAGGGACTTCCAACTATGGCTACACCTTC.

This chain joins TRBV10-3 and TRBJ2-2, with 12 bases that match TRBD1. Germline CDR1 and CDR2: ENHRY and SYGVKD. Trimming took 3 bases from V and 4 from J; bases not matched to a gene: 6. This CDR3 is 17 amino acids long. CDR3 coding DNA: TGTGCCATCAGTGACCTTGGGGACAGGGGGCTCACCGGGGAGCTGTTTTTT. It is translated as CAISDLGDRGLTGELFF.

The chain has TRBV2 and TRBJ2-7, with 8 bases identical to TRBD2. The germline V gene has CDR1 SNHLY and CDR2 FYNNEI. CDR3 length: 14 amino acids. J was trimmed by 3 bases and V by 5 bases; bases with no gene match: 6. The CDR3 sequence: CASSRGLANYEQYF. The CDR3 bases are TGTGCCAGCAGTCGCGGACTAGCTAACTACGAGCAGTACTTC.

The rearrangement uses TRBV11-2 and TRBJ1-1; no reliable D call. The germline CDR1 and CDR2 sequences are SGHAT and FQNNGV. CDR3 length: 16 residues. Trimming shortened V by 0 bases and J by 5 bases, and 16 bases separated the two germline ends. In DNA, the CDR3 is TGTGCCAGCAGCTTAGATGGGCTGGGGAGAGGGACTGAAGCTTTCTTT. Amino acids: CASSLDGLGRGTEAFF.

V usage is TRBV5-5 and J usage is TRBJ2-3; the match to TRBD1 covers 8 bases. Trimming took 4 bases from V and 3 from J; bases not matched to a gene: 7. The CDR3 is 15 amino acids. Germline CDR1 and CDR2: SGHKS and YYEKEE (reference sequence). DNA of the CDR3: TGTGCCAGCAGCCAAACCACAGGGGGGACAGATACGCAGTATTTT. This gives the protein CASSQTTGGTDTQYF.

V gene TRBV6-2 or TRBV6-3 combines with J gene TRBJ2-5, with 10 bases aligning to TRBD1. V shed 2 bases and J 3 bases; nucleotides not matched to a gene: 6. The germline V gene encodes CDR1 MNHEY and CDR2 SVGEGT. This CDR3 has 16 residues. CDR3 protein: CASSYRQGAVEETQYF. CDR3 nucleotides: TGTGCCAGCAGTTACCGACAGGGGGCTGTGGAAGAGACCCAGTACTTC.

The chain uses TRBV6-2 or TRBV6-3 and TRBJ2-7, with D perhaps matching TRBD1 (5 bases). CDR3 length: 14 amino acids. V lost 7 bases to trimming and J lost 2 bases, with 15 bases between them. Germline loops: CDR1 MNHEY, CDR2 SVGEGT. CDR3 sequence reads: CASTPTVETYEQYF. CDR3 DNA sequence: TGTGCCAGCACCCCGACAGTTGAGACCTACGAGCAGTACTTC.